This is a list of T cell receptor beta chains from one sample in a study of metastatic and nonmetastatic thyroid tumors. TCRdb used MiXCR to call clones anew from the PCR reads. Here the sample spans some 10,000 clones, 25% to 35% being singletons. Sample: tumor tissue. These receptors were collected from a male donor with papillary thyroid cancer or a benign thyroid nodule (not recorded which). Some clones in this sample may be carry-over from other donors' samples. The CDR3 runs from the conserved cysteine through the conserved F or W. Each record gives: D gene, V gene, clone size, J gene, CDR3 length, CDR3 protein, CDR3 DNA. The D gene is left open where the match is weak. Size tells how often a clone was seen (once, few, many) or the class of an expanded clone, and some rows leave it out.

-	TRBV18	many	TRBJ2-7	14	CASSLVQGPYEQYF	TGTGCCAGCTCACTTGTCCAGGGGCCCTACGAGCAGTACTTC
-	TRBV6-5	-	TRBJ2-6	15	CASSYGFSGANVLTF	TGTGCCAGCAGTTACGGCTTCTCTGGGGCCAACGTCCTGACTTTC
-	TRBV20-1	medium-sized	TRBJ2-1	14	CSAAGGQRYNEQFF	TGCAGTGCTGCAGGCGGACAGCGCTACAATGAGCAGTTCTTC
-	TRBV6-1	few	TRBJ1-6	13	CASSESYNSPLHF	TGTGCCAGCAGTGAGAGCTATAATTCACCCCTCCACTTT
-	TRBV28	many	TRBJ2-1	10	CACGFLEQFF	TGTGCCTGCGGTTTTCTAGAGCAGTTCTTC
-	TRBV28	-	TRBJ1-5	9	CASSARGHF	TGTGCCAGCAGTGCCCGGGGGCATTTT
-	TRBV7-9	many	TRBJ1-4	15	CASSLRSASVEKLFF	TGTGCCAGCAGCTTACGGTCGGCCTCGGTTGAAAAACTGTTTTTT
-	TRBV6-6	few	TRBJ2-3	13	CASSYRETDTQYF	TGTGCCAGCAGTTACCGGGAAACAGATACGCAGTATTTT
TRBD1	TRBV18	-	TRBJ1-4	16	CASSSEGARTNEKLFF	TGTGCCAGCTCATCCGAGGGGGCCCGAACTAATGAAAAACTGTTTTTT
-	TRBV7-2	few	TRBJ2-7	11	CASSISYEQYF	TGTGCCAGCAGCATCTCCTACGAGCAGTACTTC
-	TRBV9	-	TRBJ2-2	13	CSGSAENTGELFF	TGTTCCGGCAGCGCCGAGAACACCGGGGAGCTGTTTTTT
TRBD1	TRBV11-2	-	TRBJ1-4	14	CASSPTGKTEKLFF	TGTGCCAGCAGCCCGACAGGGAAAACTGAAAAACTGTTTTTT
-	TRBV11-2	-	TRBJ1-5	11	CASSGNQPQHF	TGTGCCAGCAGTGGCAATCAGCCCCAGCATTTT
TRBD2	TRBV6-1	-	TRBJ2-5	15	CASSESAGGGETKYF	TGTGCCAGTAGTGAATCCGCGGGAGGCGGGGAGACCAAGTACTTC
TRBD1	TRBV9	medium-sized	TRBJ2-1	17	CASSSGSGTGGYNEQFF	TGTGCCAGCAGCTCGGGCTCCGGGACAGGGGGCTACAATGAGCAGTTCTTC
TRBD2	TRBV18	many	TRBJ2-1	13	CASSPGLRDYEFF	TGTGCCAGCTCACCAGGGCTTCGGGACTATGAATTCTTC
TRBD1	TRBV13	medium-sized	TRBJ2-7	15	CASRQQGPPSYEQYF	TGTGCCAGCAGACAACAGGGGCCTCCCTCCTACGAGCAGTACTTC
-	TRBV19	large	TRBJ1-2	14	CASSISVGLSSYTF	TGTGCCAGTAGTATTTCAGTTGGACTCTCGTCCTACACCTTC
-	TRBV24-1	few	TRBJ2-2	16	CATSDTGETNTGELFF	TGTGCCACCAGTGATACCGGGGAAACGAACACCGGGGAGCTGTTTTTT
-	TRBV6-6	many	TRBJ1-2	13	CASSYTALYGYTF	TGTGCCAGCAGTTACACAGCCCTTTATGGCTACACCTTC
TRBD1	TRBV28	-	TRBJ1-1	16	CASSYTGAGMNTEAFF	TGTGCCAGCAGTTATACAGGGGCGGGAATGAACACTGAAGCTTTCTTT
TRBD2	TRBV7-2	many	TRBJ2-3	13	CASSPTSGDKNLF	TGTGCCAGCAGCCCGACTAGCGGGGATAAGAACCTATTT
TRBD2	TRBV14	many	TRBJ2-1	19	CASSPLETSGMSSYNEQFF	TGTGCCAGCAGCCCCCTGGAGACTAGCGGGATGAGCTCCTACAATGAGCAGTTCTTC
-	TRBV6-1	-	TRBJ2-1	15	CASSEETGSSNEQFF	TGTGCCAGCAGTGAAGAAACAGGGAGTTCCAATGAGCAGTTCTTC
-	TRBV12-3/TRBV12-4	few	TRBJ2-2	11	CASSYTGELFF	TGTGCCAGCAGCTATACCGGGGAGCTGTTTTTT
TRBD2	TRBV12-3/TRBV12-4	many	TRBJ2-1	14	CASRGSGRRQEQFF	TGTGCCAGCAGGGGTAGCGGGAGAAGGCAAGAGCAGTTCTTC
-	TRBV28	few	TRBJ2-7	15	CASSSSGTGTYEQYF	TGTGCCAGCAGTTCATCCGGGACGGGTACCTACGAGCAGTACTTC
-	TRBV20-1	-	TRBJ2-2	16	CSARVQGLTSTGELFF	TGCAGTGCTAGAGTGCAGGGCCTAACCTCCACCGGGGAGCTGTTTTTT